Described below is a single TCR beta chain sequence and its context. The record originates from a study of technical replicates of blood from four donors. CDR1 is SGHDN, CDR2 FVKESK, per germline. The CDR3 has 16 residues. Trimming cost V 5 bases and J 4 bases; bases outside gene matches: 8. This table comes from immunoSEQ multiplex PCR, and its TCRdb copy is limited to in-frame clones, with some not included. Of under 85,000 clones listed, 93% are singletons. The sample consisted of T cells isolated from PBMCs. This TCR derives from a human donor in good health. V and J are TRBV14 and TRBJ2-5; 12 bases match TRBD2. Written as DNA, the CDR3 is TGTGCCAGCAGCAAAAATCAGGGACTAGCGGGAGAGACCCAGTACTTC. Translated, it gives CASSKNQGLAGETQYF.